This entry features one TCR beta chain sequence. Study processing details: Amplification of reference gene primers provided the estimated nucleated cell counts. The method was immunoSEQ multiplex PCR; TCRdb's version includes in-frame clones alone and lacks a portion of them. That table supplies the V and J calls and clone size; D and trimming were determined from the DNA. The repertoire has some 99,000 clones, about 78% of them found once; the top ten carry approximately 4.3%. The record originates from a study of blood T cell repertoires in COVID-19. CDR1 LNHDA and CDR2 SQIVND come from the germline V gene (reference sequence). The CDR3 length is 15 residues. Trimming cost V 5 bases and J 3 bases; bases outside gene matches: 7.

This sequence was found in a human donor in a cohort sampled during active or convalescent COVID-19. The chain uses TRBV19 and TRBJ2-3, with 8 bases lining up with TRBD1. The sequencing input was peripheral blood. CDR3 coding DNA: TGTGCCAGTAGTCACAGGACAGGGCTTACAGATACGCAGTATTTT. Translating it yields CASSHRTGLTDTQYF.